This T cell receptor beta chain stems from a study of cytomegalovirus exposure and HLA in healthy donors. The study, taken as a whole, reports: The dataset shows that most TCR sequences were rare, while some public TCRs occurred in many donors.

PCR involved 60 Vbeta and 13 Jbeta primers. In the original processing: There were 80 million to 95 million unique TCR beta chains by a later count, and about 12 million of them were shared. TCRdb's copy holds only in-frame clones and misses some; the assay was immunoSEQ multiplex PCR. The DNA gave D and trimming, while V, J and clone size come from that table. The table records roughly 160,000 clones, roughly 75% of them present only once. A word on this clone: Its antigen is unknown.

The V gene end was trimmed by 4 bases and the J gene end by 7 bases; junction bases not matched to a gene: 14. Germline V gene data show CDR1 as SGHAT and CDR2 as FQNNGV. The CDR3 spans 17 residues. The chain uses TRBV11-2 and TRBJ2-1, with 9 bases identical to TRBD2. The sequence was collected from a woman in her forties or fifties in good health and CMV-seropositive. The sample was PBMCs. This CDR3 reads CASSWGLGGGAGNEQFF. The DNA for the CDR3 is TGTGCCAGCAGCTGGGGTCTGGGCGGGGGGGCCGGAAATGAGCAGTTCTTC.